These 26 T cell receptor beta chains share one sample of origin, sequenced in a study of persistence of HIV-infected CD4 T cells. Cells were stimulated nonspecifically with anti-CD3/anti-CD28 magnetic beads. Sorting selected CD4+ T cells upregulating both CD40 ligand and CD69. This was the immunoSEQ version 4 assay in survey mode. Profiling relied on immunoSEQ multiplex PCR, and the TCRdb table lists in-frame clones only, not all of them. The table shows some 41,000 clones, with 80% to 90% occurring only once. Their target antigens are unknown. Here the sequenced sample was CD4+ T cells sorted from PBMCs after approximately 19-hour stimulation, taken from a patient who received antiretroviral therapy. The receptor source for this set is an adult man with HIV who was CMV-seropositive.

V usage is TRBV4-3 and J usage is TRBJ1-4, with D possibly matching TRBD1 (5 bases). The CDR3 extends over 13 amino acids. Trimming cost V 4 bases and J 5 bases, with 8 bases left between them. Germline V gives CDR1 LGHNA, CDR2 YSLEER. CDR3 region: CASSRNRNEKLFF. The DNA of the CDR3 is TGCGCCAGCAGCCGCAACAGGAATGAAAAACTGTTTTTT.

The CDR3 sequence: CASIPSGQGEYGYTF. DNA for the CDR3: TGTGCCAGCATTCCCTCCGGACAGGGGGAGTATGGCTACACCTTC. The V and J genes are TRBV11-2 and TRBJ1-2; TRBD1 agrees at 10 bases. Germline V gene sequence: CDR1 SGHAT, CDR2 FQNNGV. J gave up 5 bases and V 7 bases, and 10 bases lay outside the gene matches. The CDR3 length is 15 residues.

V gene TRBV6-5 combines with J gene TRBJ1-5; D gene unclear. CDR1 is MNHEY and CDR2 is SVGAGI in the germline V gene. V was clipped by 5 bases and J by 3 bases, with 14 bases between them. CDR3 size: 15 residues. In DNA, the CDR3 is TGTGCCAGCAGTCATTCGGGAAACCTCAATCAGCCCCAGCATTTT. Translation: CASSHSGNLNQPQHF.

J is TRBJ1-1 and V is TRBV7-9; D possibly corresponds to TRBD1 (5 bases). The CDR3 contains 13 residues. The germline CDR1 and CDR2 sequences are SEHNR and FQNEAQ (reference sequence). V was trimmed by 4 bases and J by 4 bases, leaving 10 bases between them. Here the CDR3 DNA reads TGTGCCAGCAGCTACACCCAGGGCACTGAAGCTTTCTTT. It encodes CASSYTQGTEAFF. Using reference TRBV7-9 and TRBJ1-1 for the parts outside the CDR3, the full variable domain is DTGVSQNPRHKITKRGQNVTFRCDPISEHNRLYWYRQTLGQGPEFLTYFQNEAQLEKSRLLSDRFSAERPKGSFSTLEIQRTEQGDSAMYLCASSYTQGTEAFFGQGTRLTVV.

The chain combines TRBV6-6 with TRBJ1-3; unclear D gene. V was pared by 2 bases and J by 0 bases, with 8 bases between. The CDR3 runs to 15 residues. Germline V gene data show CDR1 as MNHNY and CDR2 as SVGAGI (reference sequence). The CDR3 DNA reads as TGTGCCAGCAGTTACCTTCTGAGCTCTGGAAACACCATATATTTT. As protein: CASSYLLSSGNTIYF.

The table lists this clone with a count of one. The CDR3 reads CASSFGISGNTIYF. CDR3 bases: TGTGCCAGCAGTTTTGGCATCTCTGGAAACACCATATATTTT. This chain links TRBV6-5 with TRBJ1-3; unclear D gene. Trimming cost V 4 bases and J 0 bases, with 7 bases left between them. The germline CDR1 and CDR2 sequences are MNHEY and SVGAGI. The length of the CDR3 is 14 residues.

The genes are TRBV15 and TRBJ2-7; D is perhaps TRBD2 (6 bases). Trimming removed 0 bases at V and 7 bases at J, with 16 bases between. CDR1 LNHNV and CDR2 YYDKDF come from the germline V gene (reference sequence). CDR3 size: 15 residues. CDR3 region: CATSRDPATGGEQYF. In DNA form, the CDR3 reads TGTGCCACCAGCAGAGATCCGGCAACCGGAGGGGAGCAGTACTTC.

The chain combines TRBV20-1 with TRBJ1-1; D unclear. V was shortened by 3 bases and J by 7 bases, with 12 bases between the two germline ends. The CDR3 contains 12 residues. Germline CDR1 reads DFQATT; CDR2 reads SNEGSKA (reference sequence). The CDR3 is CSASIGEGEAFF. CDR3 in DNA: TGCAGTGCTAGTATAGGAGAGGGTGAAGCTTTCTTT.

The chain recombines TRBV6-1 with TRBJ1-6; D call uncertain. Germline V lookup: CDR1 MNHNS, CDR2 SASEGT. CDR3 size: 16 residues. The V gene lost 0 bases and the J gene lost 3 bases, with 9 bases spanning the gap. The CDR3 DNA reads as TGTGCCAGCAGTGAAGCAGGGAACAGCTATAATTCACCCCTCCACTTT. Translation gives CASSEAGNSYNSPLHF.

V usage is TRBV5-8 and J usage is TRBJ1-6; TRBD1 agrees at 8 bases. CDR3 length: 16 amino acids. V trimming: 2 bases; J trimming: 7 bases; junction bases outside the gene matches: 8. CDR1 and CDR2 from the germline V gene are SGHTS and YDEGEE. In DNA form, the CDR3 reads TGTGCCAGCAGCTTCACTGGGGCAGGGGGCAATTCACCCCTCCACTTT. Its translation: CASSFTGAGGNSPLHF.

This clone was recorded once. J is TRBJ2-7 and V is TRBV5-4, with 8 bases matching TRBD1. The CDR3 has 13 amino acids. CDR1 SGHNT and CDR2 YYREEE come from the germline V gene (reference sequence). With V trimmed by 9 bases and J by 6 bases, 11 bases remained unmatched. The CDR3 DNA reads TGTGCCACCCACCGGGACAGGTTTACCGAGCAGTACTTC. It encodes CATHRDRFTEQYF.

The gene calls are TRBV30 and TRBJ1-1, with D perhaps matching TRBD1 (5 bases). Germline V gene data show CDR1 as GTSNPN and CDR2 as SVGIG (reference sequence). The CDR3 consists of 12 residues. Trimming took off 4 bases at V and 4 bases at J, with 10 bases between the two ends. This chain's CDR3 is CAWNPGVTEAFF. The CDR3 nucleotides read TGTGCCTGGAATCCGGGGGTCACTGAAGCTTTCTTT.

The chain has TRBV30 and TRBJ2-3; TRBD1 might be the D (5 bases). CDR1 is GTSNPN and CDR2 is SVGIG in the germline V gene (reference sequence). Trimming removed 0 bases from V and 4 bases from J, with 17 bases in between. The CDR3 runs to 16 residues. The CDR3 sequence: CAWSVSRTPMADTQYF. The CDR3 nucleotides read TGTGCCTGGAGTGTTTCTAGGACACCAATGGCAGATACGCAGTATTTT.

CDR3: CASQVGQGVGQPQHF. CDR3 DNA: TGTGCCAGCCAAGTGGGACAGGGGGTTGGGCAGCCCCAGCATTTT. The V call is TRBV27, the J call TRBJ1-5, with TRBD1 matching over 11 bases. CDR3 length equals 15 residues. J gave up 7 bases and V 8 bases, and 10 bases lay outside the gene matches. Germline loops: CDR1 MNHEY, CDR2 SMNVEV (reference sequence).

V gene TRBV3-1 (or the pseudogene TRBV3-2) combines with J gene TRBJ2-1; 12 bases map to TRBD2. V dropped 0 bases and J dropped 10; count of bases not matched to a gene: 10. Germline V gene sequence: CDR1 LGHDT, CDR2 YNNKEL (reference sequence). There are 17 residues in the CDR3. The CDR3 sequence: CASSQEVTSGRRGEQFF. In DNA, the CDR3 is TGTGCCAGCAGCCAAGAGGTGACTAGCGGGAGAAGAGGAGAGCAGTTCTTC.

This clone has only a few counts. The chain recombines TRBV30 with TRBJ2-7; the D call may be TRBD1 or TRBD2 (6 bases each). Trimming took off 1 base at V and 5 bases at J, with 24 bases between the two ends. CDR1 GTSNPN and CDR2 SVGIG come from the germline V gene (reference sequence). The CDR3 totals 17 residues. The DNA of the CDR3 is TGTGCCTGGAGTGAACTCATCTGGGGGGCAGGGGTCAACGAGCAGTACTTC. This translates into CAWSELIWGAGVNEQYF.

The genes are TRBV10-3 and TRBJ1-5; D perhaps matches TRBD1 (6 bases). The germline CDR1 and CDR2 sequences are ENHRY and SYGVKD. The CDR3 length is 14 residues. V was trimmed by 10 bases and J by 5 bases, leaving 18 bases between them. The CDR3 DNA reads TGTGCCACCCGGGAGGGTTCAGGGGATCAGCCCCAGCATTTT. Encoded protein: CATREGSGDQPQHF.

This clone was seen more than once but under ten times. This chain connects TRBV6-5 to TRBJ1-2; D perhaps matches TRBD1 (6 bases). The CDR3 sequence is 14 residues long. Germline CDR1 MNHEY, CDR2 SVGAGI. V gave up 7 bases and J gave up 2 bases, with 14 bases separating them. CDR3 in DNA: TGTGCCAGCACCACAGGGTTTGGAAACTATGGCTACACCTTC. The encoded protein is CASTTGFGNYGYTF.

V gene TRBV5-1 combines with J gene TRBJ1-6; D ambiguous. The CDR3 runs 13 residues. Germline lookup yields CDR1 SGHRS and CDR2 YFSETQ. Between the trimmed V and J ends, which lost 7 bases and 6 bases, there was a span of 11 bases. The CDR3 is CASQTDPNSPLHF. The CDR3 bases are TGCGCCAGCCAAACTGACCCTAATTCACCCCTCCACTTT.

The chain joins TRBV30 to TRBJ1-3, with D unresolved. The germline CDR1 and CDR2 sequences are GTSNPN and SVGIG (reference sequence). V lost 1 base, J lost 0 bases, and 10 bases lay in between. The CDR3 consists of 15 residues. CDR3 residues: CAWSGGLLSGNTIYF. CDR3 nucleotides: TGTGCCTGGAGTGGAGGACTCCTCTCTGGAAACACCATATATTTT.

This chain joins TRBV5-4 and TRBJ1-1, with TRBD1 matching 7 bases. The junction had 4 bases not matched to a gene; V was cut back by 0 bases and J by 2 bases. The CDR3 has 15 residues. Germline CDR1 SGHNT, CDR2 YYREEE (reference sequence). The CDR3 nucleotides read TGTGCCAGCAGCTTGGCCGGAGGGGGCAACACTGAAGCTTTCTTT. It yields the protein CASSLAGGGNTEAFF.

This chain joins TRBV19 and TRBJ2-3; D is unclear. The V gene lost 5 bases and the J gene lost 6 bases, with 15 bases spanning the gap. This CDR3 is built from 14 residues. CDR1 is LNHDA and CDR2 is SQIVND in the germline V gene (reference sequence). The DNA of the CDR3 is TGTGCCAGTAGTTCCCTGAGAGGATATGATACGCAGTATTTT. This codes for CASSSLRGYDTQYF.

V gene TRBV7-9 combines with J gene TRBJ1-2; D uncertain. The CDR3 length is 12 residues. V was clipped by 0 bases and J by 3 bases, with 2 bases between them. From germline, CDR1 is SEHNR and CDR2 FQNEAQ (reference sequence). The CDR3 here is CASSLADYGYTF. The CDR3 DNA reads as TGTGCCAGCAGCTTAGCGGACTATGGCTACACCTTC.

This sequence joins TRBV5-6 and TRBJ1-5, with 8 bases lining up with TRBD1. V dropped 2 bases and J dropped 3; count of bases not matched to a gene: 4. CDR1 SGHDT and CDR2 YYEEEE come from the germline V gene. The CDR3 covers 15 residues. The CDR3 sequence is CASSFGQGNNQPQHF. The CDR3 DNA reads as TGTGCCAGCAGCTTTGGACAGGGAAACAATCAGCCCCAGCATTTT. Based on the CDR3 plus reference TRBV5-6 and TRBJ1-5, the full variable domain is DAGVTQSPTHLIKTRGQQVTLRCSPKSGHDTVSWYQQALGQGPQFIFQYYEEEERQRGNFPDRFSGHQFPNYSSELNVNALLLGDSALYLCASSFGQGNNQPQHFGDGTRLSIL.

The chain employs TRBV9 and TRBJ1-3; a possible D gene is TRBD1 (6 bases). The CDR3 is 14 residues long. Germline V CDR1 and CDR2: SGDLS, YYNGEE. V was trimmed by 3 bases and J by 3 bases, leaving 10 bases between them. The CDR3 DNA follows: TGTGCCAGCAGCGGAGGGACACTTGGAAACACCATATATTTT. Translation: CASSGGTLGNTIYF.

This chain joins TRBV28 and TRBJ1-2; 9 bases match TRBD1. The CDR3 runs 14 residues. J gave up 6 bases and V 3 bases, and 5 bases lay outside the gene matches. Per the germline V gene, CDR1 is MDHEN and CDR2 is SYDVKM. The CDR3 region has the DNA TGTGCCAGCAGTTTGGGGACAGGGCACCATGGCTACACCTTC. Protein sequence: CASSLGTGHHGYTF.